This TCR beta chain was observed in a study of blood T cell repertoires in COVID-19. Study-wide context: T cells, B-cell-depleted T cells, or PBMCs supplied cDNA or gDNA.

The germline V gene encodes CDR1 LNHDA and CDR2 SQIVND (reference sequence). This CDR3 contains 14 residues. V was pared by 1 base and J by 6 bases, with 12 bases between. As processed by the authors: Amplified reference gene primers provided the basis for estimating nucleated cell counts. The assay was immunoSEQ multiplex PCR, and TCRdb's table has in-frame clones only and misses some. V and J calls and clone size are given by that table; D and trimming were obtained from the DNA. The sample has about 260,000 clones; roughly four fifths are singletons. The sample consisted of PBMCs or T cells enriched from blood (not recorded which). The V gene is TRBV19, the J gene TRBJ1-1, with D unclear. This receptor was taken from a man aged 30 to 39 with acute COVID-19. CDR3 bases: TGTGCCAGTAGTATAGGTCTGGGAGGACCTGAAGCTTTCTTT. This translates into CASSIGLGGPEAFF.